Below are 12 T cell receptor beta chains sequenced from a single sample in a study of T cells in Graves' hyperthyroidism and ophthalmopathy. From RNA transcripts, TCR beta CDR3 regions were amplified. Carried out on the TCR CDR3, a first-round RT-PCR used the HTBI primer set. TCRdb re-derived calls from the multiplex PCR reads in MiXCR, one entry per CDR3 protein. The profile covers 600,000 to 850,000 distinct CDR3 sequences, with around 20% appearing a single time and approximately 15% taken by the ten largest. The sequenced sample was blood. The receptors were gathered from a woman in her forties or fifties with Graves' hyperthyroidism that later progressed to Graves' ophthalmopathy.

In its sample, this clonotype was seen many times. This chain joins TRBV7-8 and TRBJ2-7; D remains ambiguous. V shed 7 bases and J shed 2 bases, with 12 bases lying between them. CDR3 size: 13 residues. Germline-derived CDR1 and CDR2 are SGHVS and FQNEAQ. CDR3 amino acids: CASNPPGAYEQYF. CDR3 nucleotide sequence: TGTGCCAGCAACCCGCCCGGCGCCTACGAGCAGTACTTC.

This clonotype was counted between two and nine times. The chain couples TRBV4-1 to TRBJ1-1; no definite D call. CDR3 length: 16 residues. Trimming pared 0 bases from V and 1 base from J, leaving 12 bases between. Germline V gene data show CDR1 as MGHRA and CDR2 as YSYEKL. The CDR3 region is CASSQDWRARNTEAFF. The CDR3 DNA follows: TGCGCCAGCAGCCAAGATTGGAGGGCGAGGAACACTGAAGCTTTCTTT.

The chain uses TRBV11-1 and TRBJ2-5, with D possibly being TRBD1 or TRBD2 (5 bases each). V was shortened by 5 bases and J by 6 bases, with 7 bases between the two germline ends. CDR1 SGHAT and CDR2 FQDESV come from the germline V gene (reference sequence). CDR3 length equals 11 residues. CDR3 in DNA: TGTGCCAGCAGCCCGGGACAGACCCAGTACTTC. Translated, it gives CASSPGQTQYF. The full variable domain, in which reference TRBV11-1 and TRBJ2-5 provide the parts outside the CDR3, is EAEVAQSPRYKITEKSQAVAFWCDPISGHATLYWYRQILGQGPELLVQFQDESVVDDSQLPKDRFSAERLKGVDSTLKIQPAELGDSAMYLCASSPGQTQYFGPGTRLLVL.

This clonotype was detected a few times. This sequence joins TRBV9 and TRBJ2-1; TRBD1 is a possible D gene (7 bases). CDR1 is SGDLS and CDR2 is YYNGEE in the germline V gene. V dropped 4 bases and J dropped 4 bases, with 18 bases sitting between them. This CDR3 comprises 16 residues. The CDR3 reads CASSRGHGGVYNEQFF. In DNA, the CDR3 is TGTGCCAGCAGCAGGGGGCACGGGGGCGTTTACAATGAGCAGTTCTTC.

The chain has TRBV20-1 and TRBJ1-3; D is perhaps TRBD1 (5 bases). The CDR3 extends over 16 amino acids. The V end lost 3 bases, the J end lost 0 bases, and 15 bases lay between the germline ends. Germline V CDR1 and CDR2: DFQATT, SNEGSKA (reference sequence). In nucleotides, the CDR3 is TGCAGTGCTAGCCCGGGACTCCTGAGCTCTGGAAACACCATATATTTT. It codes for CSASPGLLSSGNTIYF.

In this sample, this clonotype turned up a few times. This chain joins TRBV15 and TRBJ1-3, with no clear D. Between the trimmed V and J ends, which lost 0 bases and 2 bases, there was a span of 8 bases. Germline-derived CDR1 and CDR2 are LNHNV and YYDKDF (reference sequence). The CDR3 has 15 amino acids. CDR3 sequence reads: CATSRDRRAGNTIYF. The CDR3 coding sequence is TGTGCCACCAGCAGAGACAGGAGGGCTGGAAACACCATATATTTT.

This clonotype has only a few counts. The chain combines TRBV10-3 with TRBJ2-3, with D perhaps matching TRBD2 (6 bases). V was shortened by 3 bases and J by 5 bases, with 18 bases between the two germline ends. Germline V gives CDR1 ENHRY, CDR2 SYGVKD. The CDR3 loop spans 16 amino acids. CDR3 region: CAISDSQGEVGDTQYF. The CDR3 DNA reads as TGTGCCATCAGTGACAGTCAAGGGGAGGTGGGAGATACGCAGTATTTT.

This clonotype was counted many times. The V gene is TRBV7-9, the J gene TRBJ2-3; D may be TRBD1 (6 bases). The germline V and J ends were trimmed by 5 bases and 2 bases, with 29 bases remaining between them. Germline V lookup: CDR1 SEHNR, CDR2 FQNEAQ (reference sequence). This CDR3 has 20 residues. In DNA form, the CDR3 reads TGTGCCAGCAGCCACTCTGGGCGGGCAGGGGCGAGGCACGACACAGATACGCAGTATTTT. As protein: CASSHSGRAGARHDTDTQYF.

This clonotype appeared many times. The chain carries TRBV6-2 or TRBV6-3 and TRBJ1-1; 12 bases map to TRBD1. V shed 5 bases and J 4 bases; nucleotides not matched to a gene: 8. CDR3 length: 16 residues. The germline V gene encodes CDR1 MNHEY and CDR2 SVGEGT. CDR3 sequence (DNA): TGTGCCAGCAGTACCGGGACAGGGGGCGGAGGCACTGAAGCTTTCTTT. Amino acids: CASSTGTGGGGTEAFF.

This clonotype was observed many times. The chain has TRBV25-1 and TRBJ2-2; a possible D gene is TRBD1 (6 bases). In germline, CDR1 is MGHDK, CDR2 SYGVNS. Trimming took off 6 bases at V and 5 bases at J, with 10 bases between the two ends. The CDR3 runs 13 residues. The CDR3, as DNA: TGTGCCAGCAGAGATACAGGGACCGGGGAGCTGTTTTTT. Protein product: CASRDTGTGELFF.

This chain uses TRBV7-8 with TRBJ1-2; 7 bases agree with TRBD1. Germline trimming cut 2 bases from V and 0 bases from J; bases unmatched to any gene: 3. This CDR3 region has 15 residues. Looked up from germline, CDR1 is SGHVS and CDR2 is FQNEAQ. The CDR3 spells CASSLHGTANYGYTF. The CDR3 nucleotides read TGTGCCAGCAGCTTACATGGGACAGCTAACTATGGCTACACCTTC.

There are a few counts of this clonotype. This CDR3 reads CSARGWIDTQYF. For the CDR3, the DNA is TGCAGTGCGCGAGGGTGGATAGATACGCAGTATTTT. The chain is built from TRBV20-1 and TRBJ2-3; the D gene is possibly TRBD2 (5 bases). Germline loops: CDR1 DFQATT, CDR2 SNEGSKA (reference sequence). Deletions cut 6 bases from V and 5 bases from J, with 12 bases between. This CDR3 spans 12 amino acids.